This TCR beta chain appears in the sequencing data of a study of cytomegalovirus exposure and HLA in healthy donors. Study details: Most genotyped donors, 75% to 85% of 398, had Caucasian-associated genetic ancestry. Study results and limitations: Reportedly, fewer N-insertions than the approximately 610-donor mean appeared in an Asian-associated ancestry cluster in a later analysis. The study designated 164 TCR beta chains cytomegalovirus-associated.

This clone showed up just a few times. The antigen is not known. The PCR employed 60 Vbeta primers together with 13 Jbeta primers. Assay used: immunoSEQ multiplex PCR; TCRdb lists only in-frame clones, some missing. The sample yields about 120,000 clones, 80% seen once. The TCR comes from a man aged 50-59 years in good health and CMV-seronegative. Sequencing was performed on PBMCs.

The CDR3: CASSPLTRNTEAFF. CDR3 nucleotide sequence: TGTGCCAGCAGCCCCCTCACGAGGAACACTGAAGCTTTCTTT. The chain couples TRBV9 to TRBJ1-1, with D unresolved. This CDR3 has 14 amino acids. V was trimmed by 4 bases and J by 1 base, leaving 11 bases between them. The germline V gene has CDR1 SGDLS and CDR2 YYNGEE.